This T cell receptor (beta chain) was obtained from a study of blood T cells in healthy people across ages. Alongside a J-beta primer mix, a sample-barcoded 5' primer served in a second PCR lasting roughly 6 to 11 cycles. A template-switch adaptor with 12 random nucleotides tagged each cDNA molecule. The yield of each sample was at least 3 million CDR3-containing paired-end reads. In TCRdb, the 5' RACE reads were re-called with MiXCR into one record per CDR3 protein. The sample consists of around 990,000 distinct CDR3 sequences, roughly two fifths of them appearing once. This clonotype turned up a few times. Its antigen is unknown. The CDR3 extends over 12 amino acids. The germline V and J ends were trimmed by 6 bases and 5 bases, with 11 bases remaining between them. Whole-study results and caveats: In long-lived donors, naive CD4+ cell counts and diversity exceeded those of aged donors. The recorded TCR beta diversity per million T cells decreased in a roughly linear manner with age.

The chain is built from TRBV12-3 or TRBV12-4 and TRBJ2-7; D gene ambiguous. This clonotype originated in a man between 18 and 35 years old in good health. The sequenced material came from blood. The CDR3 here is CASSPPGNEQYF. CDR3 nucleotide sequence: TGTGCCAGCAGCCCCCCCGGTAACGAGCAGTACTTC.